The clone carrying this TCR beta chain was picked up a small number of times. Its antigen is not known. It was 5'RACE with constant-segment primers that produced the TCR alpha and TCR beta cDNA libraries, which carried sample barcodes and UMIs. A single record per CDR3 protein comes from TCRdb applying MiXCR to the 5' RACE reads. The table shows a few hundred thousand distinct CDR3 sequences, with around 21% occurring only once. These data are taken from a study of T-cell memory formation after mild COVID-19. Regarding the study as a whole: Later expanders leaned toward CD4+, whereas clones contracting from day 15 to 85 were balanced CD4/CD8.

Deletions cut 6 bases from V and 1 base from J, with 12 bases between. Germline V lookup: CDR1 SNHLY, CDR2 FYNNEI. The CDR3 loop spans 14 amino acids. Material for sequencing was PBMCs or a T cell subset sorted from them (not recorded which). The chain uses TRBV2 and TRBJ1-1, with TRBD1 as a possible D gene (5 bases). This clonotype was sampled from an adult woman who had mild COVID-19 (a few samples of this study predate the infection). Cell type and time point are not known. The CDR3 loop reads CASRGDWGNTEAFF. CDR3 DNA: TGTGCCAGCAGGGGGGACTGGGGGAACACTGAAGCTTTCTTT.